This is a list of T cell receptor beta chains from one sample in a study of blood T cell repertoires in COVID-19. Profiled with immunoSEQ multiplex PCR; TCRdb holds only in-frame clones, not every one. The sample shows about 220,000 clones, 84% of them seen only once. Material: peripheral blood. All receptors come from a woman younger than 45 who had recovered from COVID-19. Each CDR3 is given with its conserved first and last residue. A D gene is named only where the DNA matches it firmly. Clone sizes are given selectively: once, few, many, or a class where the clone is expanded.

D gene,clone size,V gene,J gene,CDR3 protein,CDR3 DNA
.,.,TRBV19,TRBJ2-5,CASSIRQGGTHGTQYF,TGTGCCAGTAGTATCCGACAGGGCGGGACCCATGGGACCCAGTACTTC
.,once,TRBV11-2,TRBJ2-7,CASSLVGGAYEQYF,TGTGCCAGCAGCTTAGTGGGGGGAGCGTACGAGCAGTACTTC
.,.,TRBV28,TRBJ1-1,CASSLHSEGNTEAFF,TGTGCCAGCAGTTTGCACTCCGAGGGGAACACTGAAGCTTTCTTT
.,.,TRBV6-5,TRBJ1-3,CASSYSAGLGNTIYF,TGTGCCAGCAGTTACTCCGCGGGTCTTGGAAACACCATATATTTT
.,.,TRBV18,TRBJ1-6,CASSLQGRDSPLHF,TGTGCCAGCTCACTCCAGGGGAGGGATTCACCCCTCCACTTT
TRBD2,.,TRBV10-3,TRBJ2-1,CAIMGTSGHNEQFF,TGTGCCATCATGGGGACTAGCGGACACAATGAGCAGTTCTTC
TRBD2,.,TRBV6-4,TRBJ2-3,CASSDSASGSTDTQYF,TGTGCCAGCAGTGACAGCGCTAGCGGGTCAACAGATACGCAGTATTTT
.,.,TRBV18,TRBJ2-3,CASSPRRGKVIDTQYF,TGTGCCAGCTCACCTAGACGGGGAAAAGTTATAGATACGCAGTATTTT
.,few,TRBV19,TRBJ2-2,CASSAQQGTGELFF,TGTGCCAGTAGCGCTCAACAGGGCACCGGGGAGCTGTTTTTT
TRBD2,.,TRBV10-1,TRBJ2-1,CASSLAGDPGQFF,TGCGCCAGCAGTCTAGCGGGAGACCCAGGGCAGTTCTTC
.,once,TRBV6-5,TRBJ1-1,CASQVTSNTEAFF,TGTGCCAGTCAGGTGACATCGAACACTGAAGCTTTCTTT
TRBD1,many,TRBV6-5,TRBJ1-1,CAGYRGPFNTEAFF,TGTGCCGGTTACAGGGGCCCTTTTAACACTGAAGCTTTCTTT
.,.,TRBV28,TRBJ2-5,CASSLPMAEGARETQYF,TGTGCCAGCAGTTTACCAATGGCGGAGGGGGCAAGGGAGACCCAGTACTTC
.,.,TRBV5-1,TRBJ1-1,CASSAPGQNTEAFF,TGCGCCAGCAGCGCGCCGGGACAGAACACTGAAGCTTTCTTT
.,.,TRBV29-1,TRBJ1-4,CSVEDRGFATNEKLFF,TGCAGCGTTGAAGATCGGGGGTTTGCAACTAATGAAAAACTGTTTTTT
TRBD1,few,TRBV7-9,TRBJ2-1,CASSSGTGKDEQFF,TGTGCCAGCAGCTCCGGGACAGGGAAGGATGAGCAGTTCTTC
TRBD2,.,TRBV10-1,TRBJ2-7,CASSERGTSGPSYEQYF,TGCGCCAGCAGTGAGAGAGGGACTAGCGGGCCCTCCTACGAGCAGTACTTC